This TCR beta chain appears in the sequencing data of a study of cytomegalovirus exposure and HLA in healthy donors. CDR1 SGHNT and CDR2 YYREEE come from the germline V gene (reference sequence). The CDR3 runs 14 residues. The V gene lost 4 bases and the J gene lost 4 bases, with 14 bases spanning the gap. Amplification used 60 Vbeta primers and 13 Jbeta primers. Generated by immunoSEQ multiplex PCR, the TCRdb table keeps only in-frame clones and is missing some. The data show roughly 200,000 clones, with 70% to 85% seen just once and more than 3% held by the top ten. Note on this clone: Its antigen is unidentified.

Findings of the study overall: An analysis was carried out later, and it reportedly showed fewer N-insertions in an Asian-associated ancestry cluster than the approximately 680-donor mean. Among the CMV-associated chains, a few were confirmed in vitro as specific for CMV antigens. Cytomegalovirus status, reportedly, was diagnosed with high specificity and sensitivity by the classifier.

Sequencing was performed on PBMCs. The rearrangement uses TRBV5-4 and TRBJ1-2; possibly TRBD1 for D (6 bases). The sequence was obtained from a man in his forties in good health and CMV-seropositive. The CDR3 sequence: CASSLGQHPYGYTF. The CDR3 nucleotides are TGTGCCAGCAGCCTTGGACAGCACCCCTATGGCTACACCTTC.